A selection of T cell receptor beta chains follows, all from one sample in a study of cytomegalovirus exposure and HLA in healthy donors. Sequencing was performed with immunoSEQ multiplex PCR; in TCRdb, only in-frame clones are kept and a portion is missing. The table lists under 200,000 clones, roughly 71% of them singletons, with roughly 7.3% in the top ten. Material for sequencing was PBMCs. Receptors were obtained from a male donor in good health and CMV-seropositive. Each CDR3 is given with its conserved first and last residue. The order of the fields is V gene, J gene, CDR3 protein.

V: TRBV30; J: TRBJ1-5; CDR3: CAWSGQLGNQPQHF
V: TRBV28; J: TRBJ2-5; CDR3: CASVAGGRETQYF
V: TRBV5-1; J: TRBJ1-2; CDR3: CASSAGLGGYTF
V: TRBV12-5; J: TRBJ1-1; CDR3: CASGWTGAGTEAFF
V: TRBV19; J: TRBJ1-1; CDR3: CASSAHMGHGGGRGTEAFF
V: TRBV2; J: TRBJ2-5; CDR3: CASRPRLGEETQYF
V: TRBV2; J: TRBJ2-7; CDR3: CASSAESSYEQYF
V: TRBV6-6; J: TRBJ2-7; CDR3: CASRSILGGLDVEQYF
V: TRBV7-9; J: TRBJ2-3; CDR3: CASSLVIAGDSTDTQYF
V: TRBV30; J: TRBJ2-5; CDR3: CAWSASRTTQETQYF
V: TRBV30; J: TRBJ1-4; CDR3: CAWSVQGTGSNEKLFF
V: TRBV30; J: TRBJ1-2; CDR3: CAWSIDSGPTGYTF
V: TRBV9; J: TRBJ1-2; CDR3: CASSVWDRGLYGYTF
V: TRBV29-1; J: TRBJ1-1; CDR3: CSVGGWDTEAFF
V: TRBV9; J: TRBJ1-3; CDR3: CASSSRQSSGNTIYF
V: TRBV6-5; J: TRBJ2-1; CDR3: CASSRGDSYNEQFF
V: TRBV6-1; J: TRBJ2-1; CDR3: CASRGLAGGLNEQFF